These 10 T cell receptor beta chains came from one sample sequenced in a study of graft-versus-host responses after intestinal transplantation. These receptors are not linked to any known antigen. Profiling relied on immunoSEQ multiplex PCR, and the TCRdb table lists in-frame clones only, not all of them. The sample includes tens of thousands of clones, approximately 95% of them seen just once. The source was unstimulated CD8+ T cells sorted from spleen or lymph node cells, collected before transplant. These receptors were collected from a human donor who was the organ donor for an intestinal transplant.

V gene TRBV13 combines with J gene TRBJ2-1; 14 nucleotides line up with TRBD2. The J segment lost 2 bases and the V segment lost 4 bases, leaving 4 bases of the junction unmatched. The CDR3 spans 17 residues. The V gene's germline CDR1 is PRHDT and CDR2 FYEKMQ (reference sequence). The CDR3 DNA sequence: TGTGCCAGCAGCTCGACGGGACTAGCGGGGGCCTACAATGAGCAGTTCTTC. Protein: CASSSTGLAGAYNEQFF. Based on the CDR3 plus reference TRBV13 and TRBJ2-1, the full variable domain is AAGVIQSPRHLIKEKRETATLKCYPIPRHDTVYWYQQGPGQDPQFLISFYEKMQSDKGSIPDRFSAQQFSDYHSELNMSSLELGDSALYFCASSSTGLAGAYNEQFFGPGTRLTVL.

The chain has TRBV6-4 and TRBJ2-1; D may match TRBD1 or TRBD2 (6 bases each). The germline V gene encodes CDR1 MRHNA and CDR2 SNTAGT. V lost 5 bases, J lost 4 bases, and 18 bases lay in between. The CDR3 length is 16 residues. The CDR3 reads CASSPDRGPTYNEQFF. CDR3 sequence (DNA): TGTGCCAGCAGTCCCGACCGGGGGCCAACATACAATGAGCAGTTCTTC.

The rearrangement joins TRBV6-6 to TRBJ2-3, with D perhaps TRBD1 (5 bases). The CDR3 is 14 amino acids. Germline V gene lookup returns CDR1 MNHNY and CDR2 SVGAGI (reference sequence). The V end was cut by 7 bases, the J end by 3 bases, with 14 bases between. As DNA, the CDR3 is TGTGCCAGCACCCGTGGGCAGGGAACAGATACGCAGTATTTT. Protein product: CASTRGQGTDTQYF.

The CDR3 region is CASSTPGTGVTGELFF. In DNA, the CDR3 is TGTGCCAGCAGCACTCCCGGGACAGGGGTCACCGGGGAGCTGTTTTTT. V is TRBV9 and J is TRBJ2-2; TRBD1 matches at 10 bases. After removal of 4 bases from V and 4 bases from J, the junction contained 7 bases not matched to a gene. The CDR3 covers 16 residues. Germline V gene lookup returns CDR1 SGDLS and CDR2 YYNGEE.

The CDR3 is CASSPRESTDTQYF. The CDR3 DNA reads TGTGCCAGCAGCCCCAGGGAGAGCACAGATACGCAGTATTTT. V gene TRBV27 combines with J gene TRBJ2-3; D possibly matches TRBD1 or TRBD2 (5 bases each). V was clipped by 6 bases and J by 0 bases, with 10 bases between them. Germline V gene lookup returns CDR1 MNHEY and CDR2 SMNVEV (reference sequence). The CDR3 extends over 14 amino acids.

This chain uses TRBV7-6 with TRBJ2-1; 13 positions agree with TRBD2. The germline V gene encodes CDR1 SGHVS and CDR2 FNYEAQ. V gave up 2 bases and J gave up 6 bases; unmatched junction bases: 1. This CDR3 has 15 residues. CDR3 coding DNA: TGTGCCAGCAGCTTAACTAGCGGGGGGGCCAATGAGCAGTTCTTC. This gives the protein CASSLTSGGANEQFF.

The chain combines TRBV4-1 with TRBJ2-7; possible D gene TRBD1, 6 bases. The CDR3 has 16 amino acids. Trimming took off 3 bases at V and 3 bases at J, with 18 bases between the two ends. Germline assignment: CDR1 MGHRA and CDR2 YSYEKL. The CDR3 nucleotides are TGCGCCAGCAGCCATCCCACCTTGGACAGTGGCTACGAGCAGTACTTC. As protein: CASSHPTLDSGYEQYF.

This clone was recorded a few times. CDR3 protein: CASSSGQFETEKLFF. As DNA, the CDR3 is TGTGCCAGCAGCTCCGGACAGTTCGAGACAGAAAAACTGTTTTTT. The chain uses TRBV5-5 and TRBJ1-4; D is possibly TRBD1 (6 bases). The V end was cut by 3 bases, the J end by 8 bases, with 17 bases between. Germline-derived CDR1 and CDR2 are SGHKS and YYEKEE (reference sequence). The CDR3 consists of 15 residues.

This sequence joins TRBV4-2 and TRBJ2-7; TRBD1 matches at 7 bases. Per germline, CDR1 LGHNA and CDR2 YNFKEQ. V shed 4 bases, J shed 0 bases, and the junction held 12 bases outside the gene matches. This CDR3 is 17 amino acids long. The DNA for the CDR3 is TGTGCCAGCAGCCCGGTAACAGGGGCCCTCGGCTCCTACGAGCAGTACTTC. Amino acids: CASSPVTGALGSYEQYF.

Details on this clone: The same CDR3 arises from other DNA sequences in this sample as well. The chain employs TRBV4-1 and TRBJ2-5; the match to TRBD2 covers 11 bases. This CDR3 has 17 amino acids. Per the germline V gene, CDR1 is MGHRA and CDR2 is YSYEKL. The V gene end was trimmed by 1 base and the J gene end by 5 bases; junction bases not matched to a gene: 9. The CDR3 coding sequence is TGCGCCAGCAGCCAAGCGACAACTAGCGGGGGAGAGGAGACCCAGTACTTC. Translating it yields CASSQATTSGGEETQYF.